This T cell receptor beta chain was obtained from a study of blood T cell repertoires in COVID-19. About the study: Material from acute and convalescent COVID-19 was sourced from the United States, Italy and Spain. PBMCs, B-cell-depleted T cells, or T cells provided the cDNA or gDNA that made up the material.

The J segment lost 5 bases and the V segment lost 6 bases, leaving 7 bases of the junction unmatched. There are 13 residues in the CDR3. CDR1 is LGHDT, CDR2 YNNKEL, per germline (reference sequence). In the original workflow: The assay estimated nucleated cells by amplifying reference gene primers. TCRdb's copy holds only in-frame clones and misses some; the assay was immunoSEQ multiplex PCR. V, J and clone size are those of that table, while D and trimming were read from the DNA. The data show about 310,000 clones, with roughly 90% seen just once and roughly 2.1% held by the top ten. The receptor comes from a man aged 18 to 30 with active or convalescent COVID-19. The specimen was peripheral blood. V gene TRBV3-1 (or the pseudogene TRBV3-2) combines with J gene TRBJ2-7; TRBD1 aligns across 7 bases. CDR3: CASSGQVDHEQYF. The CDR3 DNA is TGTGCCAGCAGTGGACAGGTTGACCACGAGCAGTACTTC.